These 9 T cell receptor beta chains were all obtained from the same sample, sequenced in a study of STAT3 mutations in large granular lymphocyte leukemia. Overall study results and limits: At least one immunodominant TCR beta clonotype appeared in every T-cell large granular lymphocyte leukemia patient.

Only in-frame clones appear in the TCRdb table, and some are missing; sequencing was by immunoSEQ multiplex PCR. The table records about 3,500 clones, roughly 68% of them present only once. Their specific antigens are unknown. Sequencing was done on a sample of peripheral blood mononuclear cells. Receptors originate from a man aged 60-69 years with T-cell large granular lymphocyte leukemia. Some clones in this sample may be carry-over from other donors' samples.

The chain recombines TRBV7-9 with TRBJ2-1; TRBD2 is a possible D gene (6 bases). Germline-derived CDR1 and CDR2 are SEHNR and FQNEAQ (reference sequence). V lost 0 bases, J lost 4 bases, and 13 bases lay in between. This CDR3 contains 16 residues. DNA for the CDR3: TGTGCCAGCAGCTTAGCGTTTGCGGGACCATACAATGAGCAGTTCTTC. Protein product: CASSLAFAGPYNEQFF.

This clone was detected a few times. This chain joins TRBV7-9 and TRBJ1-2; D not resolved. The CDR3 contains 12 residues. Germline loops: CDR1 SEHNR, CDR2 FQNEAQ (reference sequence). V lost 5 bases and J lost 6, with 10 bases in between. In DNA form, the CDR3 reads TGTGCCAGCAGCCCTCACATGGATGGCTACACCTTC. Translating gives CASSPHMDGYTF. The complete variable domain, with remaining parts taken from reference TRBV7-9 and TRBJ1-2, reads DTGVSQNPRHKITKRGQNVTFRCDPISEHNRLYWYRQTLGQGPEFLTYFQNEAQLEKSRLLSDRFSAERPKGSFSTLEIQRTEQGDSAMYLCASSPHMDGYTFGSGTRLTVV.

The chain has TRBV6-5 and TRBJ2-7, with D perhaps matching TRBD1 or TRBD2 (5 bases each). The CDR3 contains 15 residues. Per germline, CDR1 MNHEY and CDR2 SVGAGI. V lost 2 bases and J lost 2, with 13 bases in between. For the CDR3, the DNA is TGTGCCAGCAGTTACGCCGCAGGGACGACCTACGAGCAGTACTTC. This translates into CASSYAAGTTYEQYF.

This CDR3 reads CASSLGYNEQFF. The CDR3 region has the DNA TGTGCCAGCAGCTTAGGGTACAATGAGCAGTTCTTC. The chain carries TRBV7-2 and TRBJ2-1; D gene unclear. Germline CDR1 SGHTA, CDR2 FQGNSA. The CDR3 has 12 amino acids. V was shortened by 1 base and J by 4 bases, with 2 bases between the two germline ends.

The chain recombines TRBV5-1 with TRBJ2-5, with a possible D match to TRBD1 (5 bases). This CDR3 spans 13 amino acids. CDR1 and CDR2 (germline): SGHRS, YFSETQ. Trimming took off 2 bases at V and 5 bases at J, with 10 bases between the two ends. The CDR3 loop is CASSFRGLETQYF. CDR3 nucleotides: TGCGCCAGCAGCTTTAGGGGTTTGGAGACCCAGTACTTC.

The rearrangement uses TRBV4-3 and TRBJ2-7, with D maybe TRBD1 (5 bases). Trimming left V 0 bases short and J 3 bases short, with 9 bases between. The germline V gene has CDR1 LGHNA and CDR2 YSLEER. The CDR3 contains 14 residues. The CDR3: CASSQDAGRYEQYF. CDR3 sequence (DNA): TGCGCCAGCAGCCAAGACGCAGGGCGCTACGAGCAGTACTTC.

The rearrangement joins TRBV19 to TRBJ2-7; TRBD2 matches 9 bases. Germline CDR1 reads LNHDA; CDR2 reads SQIVND (reference sequence). V lost 6 bases and J lost 5; bases outside the gene matches: 11. The CDR3 sequence is 15 residues long. DNA for the CDR3: TGTGCCAGTAGAAATAGCGGGAGTGGGGTCCACGAGCAGTACTTC. It translates to CASRNSGSGVHEQYF.

This chain uses TRBV7-8 with TRBJ1-2; D is ambiguous. Germline V lookup: CDR1 SGHVS, CDR2 FQNEAQ. CDR3 length: 14 amino acids. V dropped 5 bases and J dropped 7 bases, with 17 bases sitting between them. CDR3 region: CASSTYSGSSGYTF. In DNA, the CDR3 is TGTGCCAGCAGCACCTACTCAGGCTCTAGTGGCTACACCTTC.

This clone was detected only once. This chain links TRBV29-1 with TRBJ2-7; D may correspond to TRBD1 or TRBD2 (5 bases each). CDR3 length: 12 amino acids. V lost 7 bases, J lost 5 bases, and 15 bases lay in between. CDR1 is SQVTM and CDR2 is ANQGSEA in the germline V gene. The CDR3 sequence: CSAGQESHEQYF. The CDR3 nucleotides are TGCAGCGCGGGGCAGGAGTCCCACGAGCAGTACTTC.